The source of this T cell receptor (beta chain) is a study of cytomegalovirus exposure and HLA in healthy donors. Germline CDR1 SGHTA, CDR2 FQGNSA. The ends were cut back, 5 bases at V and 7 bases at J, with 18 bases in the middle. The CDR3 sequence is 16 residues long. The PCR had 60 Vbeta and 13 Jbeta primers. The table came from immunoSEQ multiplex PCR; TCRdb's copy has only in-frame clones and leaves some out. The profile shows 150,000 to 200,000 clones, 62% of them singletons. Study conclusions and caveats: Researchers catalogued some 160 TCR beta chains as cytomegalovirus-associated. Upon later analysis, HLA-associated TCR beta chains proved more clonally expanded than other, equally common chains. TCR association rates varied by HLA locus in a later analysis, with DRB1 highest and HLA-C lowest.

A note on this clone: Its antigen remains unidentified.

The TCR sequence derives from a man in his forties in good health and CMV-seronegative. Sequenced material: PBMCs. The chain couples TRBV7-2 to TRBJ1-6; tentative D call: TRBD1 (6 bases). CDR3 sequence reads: CASSPNPSGVNSPLHF. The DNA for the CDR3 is TGTGCCAGCAGCCCAAACCCGTCAGGGGTGAATTCACCCCTCCACTTT.